The 23 T cell receptor beta chains given below trace back to one sample, sequenced in a study of technical replicates of blood from several donors. The repertoire was sequenced with immunoSEQ multiplex PCR; TCRdb's copy has only in-frame clones and lacks some. The sample yields roughly 70,000 clones, 95% to 97% seen once. Input material: T cells isolated from PBMCs. These receptors all stem from a human donor in good health.

This sequence joins TRBV13 and TRBJ2-7, with D perhaps matching TRBD1 (5 bases). Germline lookup yields CDR1 PRHDT and CDR2 FYEKMQ (reference sequence). This CDR3 is built from 14 residues. Trimming stripped 5 bases from V and 3 bases from J, with 14 bases between. The CDR3 DNA reads TGTGCCAGCAGCCCCATGATTGACAGCTACGAGCAGTACTTC. Translating it yields CASSPMIDSYEQYF.

This rearrangement joins TRBV7-2 to TRBJ1-1, with D possibly matching TRBD1 (5 bases). Germline lookup yields CDR1 SGHTA and CDR2 FQGNSA. Trimming removed 6 bases from V and 3 bases from J, with 14 bases in between. The CDR3 covers 14 residues. The CDR3 region has the DNA TGTGCCAGCAGAAGGCGGGGGATCTACACTGAAGCTTTCTTT. Encoded protein: CASRRRGIYTEAFF. Together with reference TRBV7-2 and TRBJ1-1, the CDR3 gives the full variable domain: GAGVSQSPSNKVTEKGKDVELRCDPISGHTALYWYRQSLGQGLEFLIYFQGNSAPDKSGLPSDRFSAERTGGSVSTLTIQRTQQEDSAVYLCASRRRGIYTEAFFGQGTRLTVV.

This chain connects TRBV27 to TRBJ1-2, with a tentative D call TRBD1 (5 bases). V was trimmed by 2 bases and J by 7 bases, leaving 17 bases between them. The CDR3 totals 15 residues. Germline V CDR1 and CDR2: MNHEY, SMNVEV (reference sequence). CDR3 nucleotide sequence: TGTGCCAGCAGTTTAGGCCTTGGGGCCTTGGGTGGCTACACCTTC. It specifies CASSLGLGALGGYTF.

J is TRBJ1-5 and V is TRBV15, with no clear D. V lost 6 bases, J lost 6 bases, and 24 bases lay in between. Germline V gene lookup returns CDR1 LNHNV and CDR2 YYDKDF (reference sequence). The CDR3 extends over 17 amino acids. The CDR3 sequence is CATSETATRGLLQPQHF. The CDR3 nucleotides are TGTGCCACCAGTGAAACTGCGACCCGGGGATTACTTCAGCCCCAGCATTTT.

The CDR3 loop reads CASSHTTGAYGYTF. DNA for the CDR3: TGTGCCAGCAGCCACACTACAGGGGCCTATGGCTACACCTTC. The chain joins TRBV6-5 to TRBJ1-2; TRBD1 agrees at 7 bases. This CDR3 is 14 amino acids long. Looked up from germline, CDR1 is MNHEY and CDR2 is SVGAGI. Germline trimming cut 6 bases from V and 4 bases from J; bases unmatched to any gene: 8.

The CDR3 nucleotides read TGCAGCGTTGAAGGCCTAGGGCAGGGTCGGAGCGAGCAGTACTTC. Translating it yields CSVEGLGQGRSEQYF. This chain uses TRBV29-1 with TRBJ2-7, with D maybe TRBD1 (5 bases). Germline V gives CDR1 SQVTM, CDR2 ANQGSEA. The V end was cut by 1 base, the J end by 6 bases, with 19 bases between. This CDR3 is 15 amino acids long.

V gene TRBV4-1 combines with J gene TRBJ2-7; 10 bases are a match to TRBD1. The CDR3 length is 12 residues. Looked up from germline, CDR1 is MGHRA and CDR2 is YSYEKL. The V gene end was trimmed by 7 bases and the J gene end by 5 bases; junction bases not matched to a gene: 2. The CDR3 nucleotides read TGCGCCAGCAAGGGGACAGGGGACGAGCAGTACTTC. It translates to CASKGTGDEQYF.

The V and J genes are TRBV6-1 and TRBJ1-4, with 8 bases matching TRBD1. V shed 4 bases and J 12 bases; nucleotides not matched to a gene: 7. The CDR3 runs to 13 residues. Germline values: CDR1 MNHNS, CDR2 SASEGT. CDR3: CASSGRPDRELFF. CDR3 DNA sequence: TGTGCCAGCAGTGGAAGACCGGACAGGGAACTGTTTTTT.

V and J are TRBV5-4 and TRBJ1-4; 11 positions agree with TRBD1. The junction had 7 bases not matched to a gene; V was cut back by 4 bases and J by 8 bases. The CDR3 spans 15 residues. Germline V gene lookup returns CDR1 SGHNT and CDR2 YYREEE (reference sequence). Here the CDR3 reads CASSPRTGGLEKLFF. The CDR3 DNA reads TGTGCCAGCAGCCCAAGGACAGGGGGCCTAGAAAAACTGTTTTTT.

In its sample, this clone was seen once. The chain employs TRBV6-6 and TRBJ2-7; 11 bases are shared with TRBD2. There are 16 residues in the CDR3. The junction had 8 bases not matched to a gene; V was cut back by 2 bases and J by 5 bases. Germline CDR1 and CDR2: MNHNY and SVGAGI (reference sequence). As DNA, the CDR3 is TGTGCCAGCAGTTACAAACTAGCGGGGGCTTCCGACGAGCAGTACTTC. Its translation is CASSYKLAGASDEQYF.

The chain carries TRBV29-1 and TRBJ2-4; D might be TRBD1 (5 bases). Between the trimmed V and J ends, which lost 4 bases and 0 bases, there was a span of 7 bases. This CDR3 has 13 amino acids. Germline CDR1 reads SQVTM; CDR2 reads ANQGSEA. The CDR3 DNA reads as TGCAGCGTTGGCGACAGAGCCAAAAACATTCAGTACTTC. Protein: CSVGDRAKNIQYF.

A word on this clone: A read error may account for a junction end that differs from germline. This chain joins TRBV2 and TRBJ1-1, with 7 bases aligning to TRBD1. Germline V lookup: CDR1 SNHLY, CDR2 FYNNEI. This CDR3 comprises 12 residues. This chain's CDR3 is CASSRMSPQGVF. In nucleotides, the CDR3 is TGTGCCAGCAGCCGCATGTCACCGCAGGGGGTCTTT.

The chain has TRBV7-8 and TRBJ2-7; no definite D call. The CDR3 loop spans 14 amino acids. The V end was cut by 7 bases, the J end by 2 bases, with 15 bases between. Germline CDR1 and CDR2: SGHVS and FQNEAQ. The DNA of the CDR3 is TGTGCCAGCATGTACAACGGTGACACCTACGAGCAGTACTTC. Translation gives CASMYNGDTYEQYF. The entire variable domain, with the rest obtained from reference TRBV7-8 and TRBJ2-7, is as follows: GAGVSQSPRYKVAKRGQDVALRCDPISGHVSLFWYQQALGQGPEFLTYFQNEAQLDKSGLPSDRFFAERPEGSVSTLKIQRTQQEDSAVYLCASMYNGDTYEQYFGPGTRLTVT.

The chain's CDR3 is CASSSPGGSADTQYF. CDR3 sequence (DNA): TGTGCCAGCAGTTCTCCAGGGGGCAGTGCAGATACGCAGTATTTT. The J gene is TRBJ2-3, the V gene TRBV6-5, with 8 nucleotides matching TRBD1. Looked up from germline, CDR1 is MNHEY and CDR2 is SVGAGI. After removal of 4 bases from V and 4 bases from J, the junction contained 7 bases not matched to a gene. The CDR3 loop spans 15 amino acids.

The gene calls are TRBV2 and TRBJ2-7, with D perhaps TRBD2 (5 bases). This CDR3 region has 13 residues. Between the trimmed V and J ends, which lost 7 bases and 6 bases, there was a span of 16 bases. CDR1 and CDR2 (germline): SNHLY, FYNNEI. The CDR3 nucleotides read TGTGCCAGCACGGACTTTACCATTGGCGAGCAGTACTTC. The encoded protein is CASTDFTIGEQYF.

This clone was observed once. V gene TRBV30 combines with J gene TRBJ2-1, with D unresolved. In germline, CDR1 is GTSNPN, CDR2 SVGIG (reference sequence). The CDR3 totals 11 residues. V gave up 8 bases and J gave up 6 bases, with 11 bases separating them. The CDR3 is CASTQSNEQFF. In DNA form, the CDR3 reads TGTGCCAGTACACAGAGCAATGAGCAGTTCTTC.

This chain links TRBV7-9 with TRBJ1-5, with a possible D match to TRBD1 (5 bases). The V and J ends lost 5 bases and 6 bases respectively, with 11 bases between them. This CDR3 contains 13 residues. Germline V gene lookup returns CDR1 SEHNR and CDR2 FQNEAQ (reference sequence). For the CDR3, the DNA is TGTGCCAGCAGCGTAACAGGCGTTCAGCCCCAGCATTTT. Protein product: CASSVTGVQPQHF.

The chain has TRBV4-2 and TRBJ2-1; 7 positions match TRBD2. Per germline, CDR1 LGHNA and CDR2 YNFKEQ. J lost 0 bases, V lost 0 bases, and 8 bases had no gene match. The CDR3 loop spans 18 amino acids. CDR3 amino acids: CASSQEGTGGSSYNEQFF. DNA of the CDR3: TGTGCCAGCAGCCAAGAGGGGACGGGAGGAAGCTCCTACAATGAGCAGTTCTTC.

This clone came up once. The chain carries TRBV2 and TRBJ2-1; 7 positions match TRBD2. Germline loops: CDR1 SNHLY, CDR2 FYNNEI. This CDR3 is built from 10 residues. Trimming took 6 bases from V and 10 from J; bases not matched to a gene: 0. The CDR3 protein is CASRAGEQFF. CDR3 sequence (DNA): TGTGCCAGCAGAGCGGGGGAGCAGTTCTTC.

The chain links TRBV7-2 to TRBJ2-3; 9 positions match TRBD2. The junction had 1 base not matched to a gene; V was cut back by 0 bases and J by 3 bases. The CDR3 consists of 15 residues. CDR1 is SGHTA, CDR2 FQGNSA, per germline. In DNA form, the CDR3 reads TGTGCCAGCAGCTTAGCTAGCGGGAGAACAGATACGCAGTATTTT. This sequence encodes CASSLASGRTDTQYF.

The chain uses TRBV6-5 and TRBJ1-2; D is uncertain. Trimming left V 0 bases short and J 4 bases short, with 15 bases between. Germline V gives CDR1 MNHEY, CDR2 SVGAGI. There are 16 residues in the CDR3. The CDR3, as DNA: TGTGCCAGCAGTTACTCGAATCCGCTGGAGGGCTATGGCTACACCTTC. Translated: CASSYSNPLEGYGYTF.

The V call is TRBV27, the J call TRBJ2-1; unclear D gene. The germline V and J ends were trimmed by 5 bases and 0 bases, with 8 bases remaining between them. Looked up from germline, CDR1 is MNHEY and CDR2 is SMNVEV (reference sequence). The CDR3 totals 14 residues. CDR3 coding DNA: TGTGCCAGCAGTCAGAAAAGCTCCTACAATGAGCAGTTCTTC. Amino acids: CASSQKSSYNEQFF.

This clone was picked up one time. The chain couples TRBV11-3 to TRBJ2-2, with TRBD2 as a possible D gene (6 bases). The CDR3 length is 13 residues. The V end lost 5 bases, the J end lost 8 bases, and 12 bases lay between the germline ends. Per germline, CDR1 SGHNT and CDR2 YENEEA. The CDR3 sequence is CASSATSIGELFF. The CDR3, as DNA: TGTGCCAGCAGCGCAACTAGCATTGGGGAGCTGTTTTTT.